Listed below are T cell receptor beta chains from one sample, sequenced in a study of blood T cells in healthy people across ages. TCRdb called the 5' RACE reads again in MiXCR, with one record for every CDR3 protein. The repertoire has about a million distinct CDR3 sequences, about 48% of them found once; the top ten carry roughly 12%. The sample was blood. These receptors were obtained from a man aged 30 to 45 in good health. Both conserved end residues are part of each CDR3. Size tells how often a clone was seen (once, few, many) or the class of an expanded clone, and some rows leave it out.

V	J	size	CDR3
TRBV24-1	TRBJ1-2	.	CATSDARRGGYGYTF
TRBV9	TRBJ1-4	once	CASSASNEKLFF
TRBV6-1	TRBJ2-1	.	CASTADSPSEDKEQFF
TRBV28	TRBJ1-6	.	CASSRRGQDSPLHF
TRBV6-5	TRBJ2-7	.	CASSPRTGLSYEQYF
TRBV7-2	TRBJ2-1	.	CASSSKGQIYNEQFF
TRBV12-5	TRBJ2-3	.	CASGWNLGLPPDTQYF
TRBV7-8	TRBJ1-3	.	CASSRTVTGNTIYF
TRBV29-1	TRBJ1-6	.	CSVKDGQADNSPLHF
TRBV20-1	TRBJ1-1	few	CSAEETMNTEAFF
TRBV6-1	TRBJ1-1	.	CAGQTGGNTEAFF
TRBV29-1	TRBJ1-2	few	CSVGATGGYTF
TRBV2	TRBJ1-2	.	CASSGDRGAYGYTF
TRBV3-1	TRBJ1-1	.	CASSYMGGKNTEAFF
TRBV9	TRBJ2-7	.	CASSLGQGYFYEQYF
TRBV7-2	TRBJ1-6	.	CASSPAGSPISPLHF
TRBV6-2/TRBV6-3	TRBJ1-5	few	CASSYRDRGDQPQHF
TRBV4-3	TRBJ2-1	.	CASSQGSGAGNEQFF
TRBV7-2	TRBJ2-7	.	CASTRVPHSASYEQYF
TRBV7-9	TRBJ1-4	.	CASSFGTEKLFF
TRBV29-1	TRBJ2-3	.	CSGQSTDTQYF
TRBV9	TRBJ2-3	.	CASSDRTGDTDTQYF
TRBV3-1	TRBJ2-6	.	CATQEGANVLTF
TRBV24-1	TRBJ2-1	few	CATSPSSGGLYNEQFF
TRBV2	TRBJ2-7	.	CASTDPRTAPSYEQYF
TRBV29-1	.	.	CSVDPLGTGSHEQYF
TRBV27	TRBJ1-3	.	CASSPGASPRNTIYF
TRBV28	TRBJ2-3	many	CASRGYGTDTQYF
TRBV7-2	.	.	CASSLAIPPKGEQYF
TRBV9	TRBJ2-2	.	CASSVEALAGGSTGELFF
TRBV11-1	TRBJ1-1	.	CASSLAAELNTEAFF
TRBV3-1	.	.	CASREEGTTYEQYF
TRBV6-2/TRBV6-3	TRBJ1-2	.	CASSYGSRYTF
TRBV9	TRBJ2-7	.	CASSVEAGDSYEQYF
TRBV20-1	TRBJ1-1	.	CSAGPGQGTGTEAFF
TRBV6-2/TRBV6-3	TRBJ2-5	few	CATDRGSETQYF
TRBV2	TRBJ1-6	.	CASSDGQGISPLHF
TRBV12-3/TRBV12-4	TRBJ2-2	.	CASSFSGGAGTGELFF
TRBV6-5	TRBJ2-5	.	CASRTGYNEQYF
TRBV20-1	TRBJ2-7	.	CSASPGGLTYEQYF
TRBV28	TRBJ2-3	few	CASSTRGYRTDTQYF
TRBV27	TRBJ2-7	.	CASSPGSLYEQYF
TRBV4-1	TRBJ2-2	.	CASSQGGETGELFF
TRBV24-1	TRBJ2-5	few	CATSDWASGETQYF
TRBV29-1	TRBJ2-3	.	CSLLPGGTDTQYF
TRBV4-1	TRBJ1-2	.	CASSQERQYGYTF
TRBV18	TRBJ1-2	few	CASSPLDRGGDGYTF
TRBV29-1	TRBJ1-2	few	CSVTVGNYGYTF